Below, 31 T cell receptor beta chains from the same sample are listed, as sequenced in a study of cytomegalovirus exposure and HLA in healthy donors. This table comes from immunoSEQ multiplex PCR, and its TCRdb copy is limited to in-frame clones, with some not included. Of 300,000 to 400,000 clones listed, approximately 85% are singletons. Sequenced input: PBMCs. Receptors originate from a man aged 30 to 45 in good health and CMV-seronegative.

J is TRBJ2-5 and V is TRBV18; D call uncertain. CDR1 is KGHSH, CDR2 LQKENI, per germline. The V end lost 3 bases, the J end lost 1 base, and 9 bases lay between the germline ends. The CDR3 totals 14 residues. This chain's CDR3 is CASSPQYPQETQYF. The CDR3 DNA follows: TGTGCCAGCTCACCCCAGTATCCCCAAGAGACCCAGTACTTC. The full variable domain, completed using reference TRBV18 and TRBJ2-5, is NAGVMQNPRHLVRRRGQEARLRCSPMKGHSHVYWYRQLPEEGLKFMVYLQKENIIDESGMPKERFSAEFPKEGPSILRIQQVVRGDSAAYFCASSPQYPQETQYFGPGTRLLVL.

The rearrangement joins TRBV7-2 to TRBJ2-2; D is perhaps TRBD2 (5 bases). Germline CDR1 is SGHTA and CDR2 is FQGNSA. Trimming left V 2 bases short and J 5 bases short, with 9 bases between. The length of the CDR3 is 14 residues. The CDR3 sequence is CASSLLAGTGELFF. In DNA, the CDR3 is TGTGCCAGCAGCTTACTCGCGGGTACCGGGGAGCTGTTTTTT.

The gene calls are TRBV2 and TRBJ1-5, with unresolved D. There are 13 residues in the CDR3. Germline-derived CDR1 and CDR2 are SNHLY and FYNNEI. With 3 bases removed from V and 4 bases from J, the gap between germline ends came to 7 bases. DNA of the CDR3: TGTGCCAGCAGTGATACAGAGAATCAGCCCCAGCATTTT. Protein: CASSDTENQPQHF.

The J gene is TRBJ1-6, the V gene TRBV6-6; 9 nucleotides match TRBD1. Germline loops: CDR1 MNHNY, CDR2 SVGAGI (reference sequence). The junction had 10 bases not matched to a gene; V was cut back by 6 bases and J by 10 bases. The CDR3 sequence is 15 residues long. The CDR3: CASRTGTGIISPLHF. DNA of the CDR3: TGTGCCAGCAGAACCGGGACAGGGATAATCTCACCCCTCCACTTT.

This clone was counted once. The rearrangement joins TRBV7-9 to TRBJ2-1; D is perhaps TRBD2 (6 bases). This CDR3 comprises 14 residues. Germline CDR1 and CDR2: SEHNR and FQNEAQ (reference sequence). Trimming stripped 4 bases from V and 5 bases from J, with 12 bases between. CDR3 sequence (DNA): TGTGCCAGCAGCTCCATCCGGGGGAACAATGAGCAGTTCTTC. Amino acids: CASSSIRGNNEQFF.

J is TRBJ1-2 and V is TRBV29-1, with no clear D. Germline lookup yields CDR1 SQVTM and CDR2 ANQGSEA. There are 12 residues in the CDR3. Trimming removed 2 bases from V and 3 bases from J, with 7 bases in between. The CDR3 coding sequence is TGCAGCGTTGAAACGAGCGACTATGGCTACACCTTC. Translated: CSVETSDYGYTF.

This clone has a handful of counts. This chain uses TRBV30 with TRBJ1-2; D perhaps matches TRBD1 (6 bases). The CDR3 is made up of 12 amino acids. Trimming pared 7 bases from V and 3 bases from J, leaving 12 bases between. Germline CDR1 reads GTSNPN; CDR2 reads SVGIG (reference sequence). In DNA form, the CDR3 reads TGTGCCTTGGACAGATCCTACTATGGCTACACCTTC. This gives the protein CALDRSYYGYTF. Full variable domain (outside the CDR3, taken from reference TRBV30 and TRBJ1-2): SQTIHQWPATLVQPVGSPLSLECTVEGTSNPNLYWYRQAAGRGLQLLFYSVGIGQISSEVPQNLSASRPQDRQFILSSKKLLLSDSGFYLCALDRSYYGYTFGSGTRLTVV.

CDR3 coding DNA: TGCGCCAGCAGCCCCACTCTATTGGCGGGCCAAGAGACCCAGTACTTC. Encoded protein: CASSPTLLAGQETQYF. The rearrangement joins TRBV4-1 to TRBJ2-5; a possible D gene is TRBD2 (5 bases). The germline CDR1 and CDR2 sequences are MGHRA and YSYEKL. The CDR3 loop spans 16 amino acids. V dropped 4 bases and J dropped 1 base, with 16 bases sitting between them.

V gene TRBV14 combines with J gene TRBJ2-3; D is unresolved. This CDR3 is 15 amino acids long. Germline loops: CDR1 SGHDN, CDR2 FVKESK. Trimming left V 5 bases short and J 6 bases short, with 18 bases between. The CDR3 is CASSLSVNPGDTQYF. CDR3 bases: TGTGCCAGCAGCTTGAGCGTTAACCCCGGCGATACGCAGTATTTT.

CDR3: CASSSGLAHNEQFF. In DNA, the CDR3 is TGTGCCAGCAGCTCGGGACTAGCACACAATGAGCAGTTCTTC. This chain joins TRBV7-8 and TRBJ2-1; 9 nucleotides align to TRBD2. Germline CDR1 is SGHVS and CDR2 is FQNEAQ. The CDR3 consists of 14 residues. Losses at the gene ends were 4 bases for V and 5 bases for J; bases not matched to a gene: 3.

This clone has a single count. The chain combines TRBV5-6 with TRBJ1-5; TRBD1 aligns across 10 bases. Germline values: CDR1 SGHDT, CDR2 YYEEEE. The ends lost 2 bases at V and 0 bases at J; junction bases unmatched: 2. The CDR3 has 16 residues. The CDR3 reads CASSFGTGVSNQPQHF. CDR3 DNA sequence: TGTGCCAGCAGCTTCGGGACAGGGGTTAGCAATCAGCCCCAGCATTTT.

This clone was detected only a few times. The chain carries TRBV5-6 and TRBJ2-5, with a tentative D call TRBD1 (5 bases). There are 11 residues in the CDR3. With 4 bases removed from V and 5 bases from J, the gap between germline ends came to 6 bases. CDR1 is SGHDT, CDR2 YYEEEE, per germline. CDR3 loop: CASSNRETQYF. In DNA, the CDR3 is TGTGCCAGCAGCAACAGGGAGACCCAGTACTTC.

The CDR3 is CASSHSIGSNQPQHF. The CDR3 DNA follows: TGCGCCAGCAGCCATTCAATCGGGAGCAATCAGCCCCAGCATTTT. The V and J genes are TRBV4-3 and TRBJ1-5, with D uncertain. From germline, CDR1 is LGHNA and CDR2 YSLEER. The CDR3 is made up of 15 amino acids. V was pared by 3 bases and J by 1 base, with 10 bases between.

This clone was picked up one time. V and J are TRBV29-1 and TRBJ1-2; D gene uncertain. This CDR3 contains 13 residues. Germline V gene sequence: CDR1 SQVTM, CDR2 ANQGSEA. Trimming shortened V by 4 bases and J by 0 bases, and 9 bases separated the two germline ends. In DNA form, the CDR3 reads TGCAGCGTTGTGCGCCCGACTAACTATGGCTACACCTTC. This gives the protein CSVVRPTNYGYTF.

This sequence joins TRBV5-1 and TRBJ2-6; D is perhaps TRBD1 (8 bases). This CDR3 comprises 18 residues. Germline V lookup: CDR1 SGHRS, CDR2 YFSETQ. Trimming removed 4 bases from V and 3 bases from J, with 20 bases in between. The CDR3 here is CASSAGQGGTFGANVLTF. The CDR3 nucleotides are TGCGCCAGCAGCGCAGGACAGGGAGGGACTTTTGGGGCCAACGTCCTGACTTTC.

The V gene is TRBV7-2, the J gene TRBJ1-2, with D possibly matching TRBD1 (5 bases). The CDR3 consists of 13 residues. The germline CDR1 and CDR2 sequences are SGHTA and FQGNSA. V lost 5 bases and J 5 bases, leaving 12 bases between the germline ends. In nucleotides, the CDR3 is TGTGCCAGCAGCCCAGACAGAACTTATGGCTACACCTTC. It translates to CASSPDRTYGYTF.

The chain recombines TRBV7-9 with TRBJ2-1, with unresolved D. Trimming stripped 5 bases from V and 6 bases from J, with 8 bases between. Per the germline V gene, CDR1 is SEHNR and CDR2 is FQNEAQ (reference sequence). The CDR3 contains 12 residues. CDR3 in DNA: TGTGCCAGCAGCCCAACAGCCAATGAGCAGTTCTTC. Protein sequence: CASSPTANEQFF.

The chain employs TRBV27 and TRBJ2-5; a weak D match, TRBD2 (5 bases). The germline gives CDR1 MNHEY, CDR2 SMNVEV (reference sequence). CDR3 length: 14 residues. Trimming removed 4 bases at V and 4 bases at J, with 13 bases between. DNA for the CDR3: TGTGCCAGCAGTTACCGAGGGAGACCAGAGACCCAGTACTTC. Translation gives CASSYRGRPETQYF.

The V call is TRBV19, the J call TRBJ1-5, with D possibly TRBD1 on 5 matching bases. V was cut by 5 bases and J by 4 bases, with 15 bases left in between. The CDR3 sequence is 15 residues long. CDR1 LNHDA and CDR2 SQIVND come from the germline V gene (reference sequence). The CDR3 loop reads CASSDSRTENQPQHF. As DNA, the CDR3 is TGTGCCAGTAGTGACAGCAGGACGGAAAATCAGCCCCAGCATTTT.

The rearrangement links TRBV5-8 to TRBJ2-2, with 7 bases that match TRBD1. CDR1 and CDR2 (germline): SGHTS, YDEGEE. CDR3 length: 15 residues. The V and J ends lost 5 bases and 6 bases, in that order; junction bases with no gene match: 10. The CDR3: CASSLLTGDPGELFF. The CDR3 DNA is TGTGCCAGCAGTTTACTAACAGGGGACCCCGGGGAGCTGTTTTTT.

The V call is TRBV6-1, the J call TRBJ1-6; the D is unclear. Between the trimmed V and J ends, which lost 11 bases and 0 bases, there was a span of 14 bases. The CDR3 consists of 15 residues. Germline loops: CDR1 MNHNS, CDR2 SASEGT. The CDR3 DNA reads TGTGCCGGCACGACGGAGAGCTCCTATAATTCACCCCTCCACTTT. It translates to CAGTTESSYNSPLHF.

The V and J genes are TRBV5-1 and TRBJ2-7; 12 bases are a match to TRBD1. Germline assignment: CDR1 SGHRS and CDR2 YFSETQ. This CDR3 is built from 16 residues. Trimming at V came to 3 bases and at J to 5 bases, leaving 9 bases not matched to a gene. As DNA, the CDR3 is TGCGCCAGCAGCTCCACTGCCGGGACAGGGGGCCACGAGCAGTACTTC. Translated, it gives CASSSTAGTGGHEQYF.

This sequence joins TRBV2 and TRBJ2-7; 10 positions match TRBD1. The J segment lost 3 bases and the V segment lost 7 bases, leaving 9 bases of the junction unmatched. The CDR3 contains 15 residues. CDR1 is SNHLY and CDR2 is FYNNEI in the germline V gene. The CDR3 DNA follows: TGTGCCAGCAATTATGAGACAGGGGGCTTCTACGAGCAGTACTTC. Translated, it gives CASNYETGGFYEQYF.

V is TRBV25-1 and J is TRBJ2-7, with 12 bases that match TRBD1. This CDR3 is built from 14 residues. J lost 4 bases, V lost 5 bases, and 3 bases had no gene match. Germline V gives CDR1 MGHDK, CDR2 SYGVNS. The DNA of the CDR3 is TGTGCCAGCAGTCCGGGACAGGGGGCTTACGAGCAGTACTTC. Translated: CASSPGQGAYEQYF.

The chain employs TRBV6-5 and TRBJ1-5; tentative D call: TRBD1 (5 bases). CDR1 is MNHEY, CDR2 SVGAGI, per germline. With 2 bases removed from V and 0 bases from J, the gap between germline ends came to 8 bases. CDR3 length: 15 residues. The CDR3 region has the DNA TGTGCCAGCAGTTACAAGGGGTATAGCAATCAGCCCCAGCATTTT. It encodes CASSYKGYSNQPQHF.

The chain couples TRBV5-6 to TRBJ2-3; 7 nucleotides line up with TRBD2. CDR3 length equals 16 residues. CDR1 and CDR2 from the germline V gene are SGHDT and YYEEEE. J gave up 7 bases and V 4 bases, and 15 bases lay outside the gene matches. CDR3 sequence (DNA): TGTGCCAGCAGCCAACGGACTAGACAGCTCTTTTATACGCAGTATTTT. Protein: CASSQRTRQLFYTQYF.

The chain has TRBV2 and TRBJ2-3, with 8 bases lining up with TRBD1. Germline assignment: CDR1 SNHLY and CDR2 FYNNEI. The CDR3 runs to 15 residues. With V trimmed by 6 bases and J by 2 bases, 7 bases remained unmatched. CDR3 in DNA: TGTGCCAGCAGGACGGGACAGGTTAACACAGATACGCAGTATTTT. Protein sequence: CASRTGQVNTDTQYF.

The gene calls are TRBV25-1 and TRBJ2-5, with a tentative D call TRBD1 (6 bases). Germline loops: CDR1 MGHDK, CDR2 SYGVNS. With 5 bases removed from V and 0 bases from J, the gap between germline ends came to 10 bases. The length of the CDR3 is 14 residues. In DNA, the CDR3 is TGTGCCAGCAGTATTAGACAGGACCAAGAGACCCAGTACTTC. Protein sequence: CASSIRQDQETQYF.

The V and J genes are TRBV4-1 and TRBJ2-5, with 13 positions matching TRBD2. Looked up from germline, CDR1 is MGHRA and CDR2 is YSYEKL. Trimming took 1 base from V and 2 from J; bases not matched to a gene: 7. This CDR3 has 18 residues. CDR3 residues: CASSQVTSGGLWQETQYF. In nucleotides, the CDR3 is TGCGCCAGCAGCCAAGTGACTAGCGGGGGGTTGTGGCAAGAGACCCAGTACTTC.

The chain couples TRBV9 to TRBJ2-6, with a weak D call TRBD1 (6 bases). Deletions cut 0 bases from V and 0 bases from J, with 10 bases between. The germline V gene encodes CDR1 SGDLS and CDR2 YYNGEE. The CDR3 has 17 residues. The CDR3: CASSVVSGASGANVLTF. The CDR3 coding sequence is TGTGCCAGCAGCGTAGTATCAGGGGCCTCTGGGGCCAACGTCCTGACTTTC.

The genes are TRBV9 and TRBJ2-1, with 13 bases fitting TRBD2. The CDR3 spans 14 residues. Per the germline V gene, CDR1 is SGDLS and CDR2 is YYNGEE. V dropped 2 bases and J dropped 10; count of bases not matched to a gene: 3. CDR3 nucleotide sequence: TGTGCCAGCAGCGTGGGACTAGCGGGGAGGGAGCAGTTCTTC. It specifies CASSVGLAGREQFF. Drawing the rest from reference TRBV9 and TRBJ2-1, the complete variable domain is DSGVTQTPKHLITATGQRVTLRCSPRSGDLSVYWYQQSLDQGLQFLIQYYNGEERAKGNILERFSAQQFPDLHSELNLSSLELGDSALYFCASSVGLAGREQFFGPGTRLTVL.